The sequence of this T cell receptor (beta chain) was determined in a study of blood T cell repertoires in COVID-19. Looking at the study overall: Collection of acute and convalescent COVID-19 samples took place in the United States, Italy and Spain. PBMCs, B-cell-depleted T cells, or T cells were the source of the cDNA or gDNA that made up the material.

The data were produced by immunoSEQ multiplex PCR, yet TCRdb's version contains in-frame clones alone and is incomplete. The sample lists about 370,000 clones; more than 80% were seen once. Clinical history as reported by participants underpinned cohort assignment. Two consecutive negative NP/OP PCR tests, clearance, or resolved symptoms defined Cohort 3 recovery. This CDR3 is built from 15 residues. V gave up 2 bases and J gave up 2 bases; unmatched junction bases: 5. From germline, CDR1 is GTSNPN and CDR2 SVGIG (reference sequence). This clone was counted a few times. The genes are TRBV30 and TRBJ2-7, with 11 bases lining up with TRBD2. The source of this sequence is a man between 18 and 29 years old who had recovered from COVID-19. The specimen was PBMCs or T cells enriched from blood (not recorded which). CDR3 DNA: TGTGCCTGGAGTCCGGGACTAGCGGCGACCTACGAGCAGTACTTC. It specifies CAWSPGLAATYEQYF. The full variable domain, completed using reference TRBV30 and TRBJ2-7, is SQTIHQWPATLVQPVGSPLSLECTVEGTSNPNLYWYRQAAGRGLQLLFYSVGIGQISSEVPQNLSASRPQDRQFILSSKKLLLSDSGFYLCAWSPGLAATYEQYFGPGTRLTVT.